This section outlines one T cell receptor beta chain sequence together with its context. The specificity of this receptor is unknown. Per-nucleotide qualities are absent, and no much larger clonotype sits a single base away. The CDR3 numbers 16 residues from cysteine through phenylalanine. Left in the record is the CDR3 DNA by itself, 48 bases read in frame from the first base. V sheds 2 bases and J sheds 1 base, leaving 14 bases between their ends. Via the germline V gene (reference sequence), CDR1 is WNHNN and CDR2 SYGVQD. The sample is drawn from a study of siplizumab effects on memory and regulatory T cells (dated by TCRdb to the late 2010s). The study in broad terms: The study looked at the effect of siplizumab, an anti-CD2 antibody, on alloreactive T-cell subsets in allogeneic mixed lymphocyte reactions made from human PBMCs. General findings and caveats noted by the study authors: No functional confirmation was obtained for the suppressive function of proliferating Tregs from siplizumab cultures. Unstimulated naive T cells appeared more diverse than memory T cells, and naive cells seemed to contribute substantially to the alloresponse. Sequences below about 10^-5 frequency were poorly captured, so only a minor fraction of alloreactive clones could be mapped to unstimulated subsets. For roughly 80-96% of proliferating CD4+ or CD8+ clones, no naive or memory phenotype could be assigned. In reactions with siplizumab, an average of approximately 69% of mappable alloreactive CD4+ clones were Treg-derived, compared with 25% to 30% in control reactions. The cumulative frequency of alloreactive sequences traceable to unstimulated CD4+ memory T cells was significantly reduced by siplizumab.

Sorted unstimulated T cells and proliferating T cells recovered from mixed lymphocyte reactions underwent TCRbeta CDR3 sequencing. Fresh whole blood from approximately ten HLA-typed healthy donors was used to isolate PBMCs. To map where alloreactive clones came from, unstimulated CD4+ regulatory T cells were FACS-sorted. The library relied on the immunoSEQ multiplex PCR assay. Each sample had roughly 100,000 TCR templates assayed by the deep sequencing platform. Genomic DNA extracted from sorted T cells was used for TCRbeta CDR3 sequencing. Under the source paper's analysis protocol: The R programming language was used for clonal analysis of the TCRbeta CDR3 data. Comparing unstimulated samples against CFSE-low samples taken after the reaction was how alloreactive CD4+ and CD8+ clones were defined. Regulatory or non-regulatory origin of alloreactive CD4+ clones was assigned by matching sequences to the sorted unstimulated Treg and non-Treg repertoires. Sourced from immuneACCESS, this table was stored by TCRdb with only in-frame sequences that have V and J called. A share of the clones is absent; for the studies checked, an unresolved V gene accounts for under half, and the remainder has no known explanation. V and J calls and clone size are given by that table; D and trimming were obtained from the DNA. The sample profile shows approximately 100,000 clones; about 92% of them were found once. The ten largest clones represent under 0.75% of the sample.

Sequences were obtained from Tregs sorted from blood. This TCR was sampled from a human donor in good health. The sequence joins TRBV10-1 to TRBJ1-2; the D gene lacks a confident call. The CDR3 amino acid sequence is: CASSERKRVVNYGYTF. In nucleotides, the sequence is TGCGCCAGCAGTGAGAGGAAGAGGGTAGTTAACTATGGCTACACCTTC.